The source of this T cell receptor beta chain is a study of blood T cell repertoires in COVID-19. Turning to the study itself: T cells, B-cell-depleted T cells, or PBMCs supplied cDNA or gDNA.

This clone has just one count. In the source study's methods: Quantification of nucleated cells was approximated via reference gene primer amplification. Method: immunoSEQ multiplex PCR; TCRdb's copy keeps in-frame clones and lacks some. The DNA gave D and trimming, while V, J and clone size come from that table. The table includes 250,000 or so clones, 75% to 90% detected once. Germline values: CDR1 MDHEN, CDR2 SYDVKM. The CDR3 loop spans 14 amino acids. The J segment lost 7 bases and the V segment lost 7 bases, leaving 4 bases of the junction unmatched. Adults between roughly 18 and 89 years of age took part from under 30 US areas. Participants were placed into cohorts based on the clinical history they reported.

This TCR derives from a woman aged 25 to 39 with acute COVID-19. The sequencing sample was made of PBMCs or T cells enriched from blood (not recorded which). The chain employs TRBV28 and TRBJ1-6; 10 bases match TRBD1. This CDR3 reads CASTGQGENSPLHF. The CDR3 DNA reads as TGTGCCAGCACCGGACAGGGGGAGAATTCACCCCTCCACTTT. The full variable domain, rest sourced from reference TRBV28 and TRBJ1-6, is DVKVTQSSRYLVKRTGEKVFLECVQDMDHENMFWYRQDPGLGLRLIYFSYDVKMKEKGDIPEGYSVSREKKERFSLILESASTNQTSMYLCASTGQGENSPLHFGNGTRLTVT.